Below, one TCR beta chain is given with its context. The antigen remains undetermined. As it was prepared, the TCRbeta library received unique molecular identifiers. TCRdb analysed the PCR reads with MiXCR anew, one entry per CDR3 protein. The sample includes hundreds of thousands of distinct CDR3 sequences, approximately 14% seen only once; the top ten take 0.75% to 0.85%. The data were obtained in a study of T-cell reconstitution after alpha-beta-depleted transplantation in children. Overall study findings and caveats: Some patients' high day-60 TCRbeta diversity was traced to surviving recipient T cells and thymic progenitors. The authors attributed T-cell counts and diversity one year after transplant mostly to newly produced T cells. Several hundred expanded graft clones reportedly were the source of alpha-beta T cells about two months after transplant.

Germline V lookup: CDR1 DFQATT, CDR2 SNEGSKA (reference sequence). Unmatched junction bases numbered 11, after V lost 4 bases and J lost 4 bases. There are 15 residues in the CDR3. Source: PBMCs, taken before TCRalphabeta/CD19-depleted stem cell transplant. The source of this sequence is a girl under 10 years old with congenital amegakaryocytic thrombocytopenia, due to receive a stem cell transplant. The V call is TRBV20-1, the J call TRBJ1-2; 8 bases fit TRBD1. CDR3 sequence: CSAKDPGGASYGYTF. The CDR3 DNA follows: TGCAGTGCTAAGGACCCAGGGGGCGCAAGCTATGGCTACACCTTC.